This TCR beta chain is drawn from a study of blood T cell repertoires in COVID-19. Turning to the study itself: Researchers got acute and convalescent COVID-19 samples from the United States, Italy and Spain.

The trim removed 3 bases at V and 8 bases at J, leaving 11 bases unmatched. Germline CDR1 and CDR2: SGHRS and YFSETQ. This CDR3 is 15 amino acids long. Clones were sequenced by immunoSEQ multiplex PCR, and TCRdb holds only the in-frame ones, with some missing. The sample lists about 85,000 clones, roughly 80% seen once, with around 13% in the top ten. The source is a human donor in a cohort sampled during active COVID-19. The sequencing input was peripheral blood. The chain joins TRBV5-1 to TRBJ1-2, with 9 nucleotides matching TRBD1. The CDR3 protein is CASSSNAGTGSGYTF. The CDR3 DNA sequence: TGCGCCAGCAGCTCCAACGCCGGGACAGGGTCGGGCTACACCTTC.